These 16 T cell receptor beta chains share one sample of origin, sequenced in a study of T cell repertoires in cytomegalovirus infection. TCRdb ran MiXCR on the reads and lists one entry per CDR3 protein. Of 40,000 to 55,000 distinct CDR3 sequences in the sample, roughly 20% were seen once. These TCRs are of unknown antigen specificity. The sample in question was CD8+ T cells from cultured PBMCs, obtained from culture after CMV antigen stimulation. Receptor source: a human donor in good health (CMV status not recorded). Some clones in this sample may be carry-over from other donors' samples.

The V call is TRBV11-2, the J call TRBJ1-2, with D possibly matching TRBD1 (5 bases). The V and J ends lost 5 bases and 7 bases respectively, with 20 bases between them. CDR1 is SGHAT, CDR2 FQNNGV, per germline. The CDR3 runs to 15 residues. The CDR3 reads CASSTPGTPYSGYTF. The CDR3 DNA follows: TGTGCCAGCAGCACTCCAGGGACCCCCTATAGTGGCTACACCTTC.

This clonotype has just a few counts. V gene TRBV7-9 combines with J gene TRBJ1-4; 8 nucleotides line up with TRBD1. Germline values: CDR1 SEHNR, CDR2 FQNEAQ (reference sequence). Trimming at V came to 2 bases and at J to 5 bases, leaving 10 bases not matched to a gene. The CDR3 runs 17 residues. CDR3 in amino acids: CASSLHPLDRDNEKLFF. The CDR3 DNA follows: TGTGCCAGCAGCTTACACCCCTTGGACAGGGACAATGAAAAACTGTTTTTT.

This clonotype was recorded at least ten times. The rearrangement joins TRBV2 to TRBJ2-1; D might be TRBD1 (5 bases). The V gene lost 10 bases and the J gene lost 7 bases, with 23 bases spanning the gap. The germline CDR1 and CDR2 sequences are SNHLY and FYNNEI. This CDR3 has 15 amino acids. This chain's CDR3 is CAIPPLRQRPNEQFF. In DNA form, the CDR3 reads TGTGCCATTCCCCCCCTACGACAGAGACCTAATGAGCAGTTCTTC.

This clonotype was counted between two and nine times. This chain connects TRBV7-9 to TRBJ1-1, with D unresolved. Germline V gene lookup returns CDR1 SEHNR and CDR2 FQNEAQ (reference sequence). The CDR3 loop spans 14 amino acids. V was clipped by 2 bases and J by 0 bases, with 7 bases between them. The CDR3 DNA reads TGTGCCAGCAGCTTACTCCGGGTGAACACTGAAGCTTTCTTT. This encodes CASSLLRVNTEAFF.

CDR3 DNA: TGTGCCAGCAGTGAACTAGGGACAGGGCCTTTCGAGCAGTACTTC. Amino acid sequence: CASSELGTGPFEQYF. This rearrangement joins TRBV2 to TRBJ2-7; 9 nucleotides align to TRBD1. The trim removed 2 bases at V and 6 bases at J, leaving 8 bases unmatched. There are 15 residues in the CDR3. Germline CDR1 reads SNHLY; CDR2 reads FYNNEI.

This clonotype turned up a few times. This chain joins TRBV6-5 and TRBJ1-2; no clear D gene. With 6 bases removed from V and 2 bases from J, the gap between germline ends came to 16 bases. The CDR3 extends over 15 amino acids. Germline values: CDR1 MNHEY, CDR2 SVGAGI. The CDR3: CASRSPREKNYGYTF. The CDR3 nucleotides are TGTGCCAGCAGATCACCCCGGGAGAAAAACTATGGCTACACCTTC.

This clonotype was found a few times. The chain joins TRBV28 to TRBJ1-1; the match to TRBD1 covers 9 bases. Germline CDR1 reads MDHEN; CDR2 reads SYDVKM. V lost 5 bases to trimming and J lost 5 bases; unmatched junction nucleotides: 18. The CDR3 is 18 residues long. The CDR3, as DNA: TGTGCCAGCAGTCACCCTTACAGGACAGGGGAGGGTAAGACTGAAGCTTTCTTT. This sequence encodes CASSHPYRTGEGKTEAFF.

The V call is TRBV29-1, the J call TRBJ2-7, with D possibly matching TRBD1 (5 bases). V was cut by 4 bases and J by 4 bases, with 11 bases left in between. The CDR3 length is 12 residues. Germline assignment: CDR1 SQVTM and CDR2 ANQGSEA. DNA of the CDR3: TGCAGCGTTGTAAAGGGGTCTTACGAGCAGTACTTC. It yields the protein CSVVKGSYEQYF.

This rearrangement joins TRBV6-1 to TRBJ1-2; D is undetermined. Germline CDR1 MNHNS, CDR2 SASEGT. The CDR3 runs to 11 residues. Trimming stripped 5 bases from V and 8 bases from J, with 9 bases between. CDR3 sequence reads: CASSSPWGYTF. The CDR3 nucleotides read TGTGCCAGCAGTTCCCCTTGGGGCTACACCTTC.

J is TRBJ1-2 and V is TRBV7-2; D perhaps matches TRBD1 (5 bases). Trimming took 5 bases from V and 0 from J, leaving 16 bases between them. The CDR3 runs 16 residues. The germline CDR1 and CDR2 sequences are SGHTA and FQGNSA. For the CDR3, the DNA is TGTGCCAGCAGCGACGGGACGGGTCGAGCTAACTATGGCTACACCTTC. Amino acids: CASSDGTGRANYGYTF.

This clonotype was counted only a few times. The V call is TRBV11-3, the J call TRBJ2-1, with TRBD1 matching over 9 bases. V trimming: 0 bases; J trimming: 5 bases; junction bases outside the gene matches: 5. CDR3 length: 16 amino acids. Germline V gene lookup returns CDR1 SGHNT and CDR2 YENEEA. The CDR3 loop is CASSLDRQGENNEQFF. The CDR3 DNA sequence: TGTGCCAGCAGCTTAGATCGACAGGGGGAAAACAATGAGCAGTTCTTC.

The sample holds one count of this clonotype. The V gene is TRBV19, the J gene TRBJ2-1; 9 bases are shared with TRBD2. The CDR3 totals 16 residues. Trimming took 1 base from V and 1 from J; bases not matched to a gene: 2. Looked up from germline, CDR1 is LNHDA and CDR2 is SQIVND (reference sequence). CDR3 DNA: TGTGCCAGTAGTATAGGAGCGGGAGGTTCCTACAATGAGCAGTTCTTC. It yields the protein CASSIGAGGSYNEQFF.

This clonotype was counted only a few times. The DNA for the CDR3 is TGTGCCAGCAGCCAAGCCATGACAGGGGCTAATGAAAAACTGTTTTTT. Residues: CASSQAMTGANEKLFF. V is TRBV4-2 and J is TRBJ1-4; 8 positions match TRBD1. Germline V CDR1 and CDR2: LGHNA, YNFKEQ. This CDR3 has 16 amino acids. V gave up 1 base and J gave up 3 bases; unmatched junction bases: 4.

This clonotype showed up just a few times. The J gene is TRBJ2-5, the V gene TRBV7-2; 10 bases are shared with TRBD2. This CDR3 spans 15 amino acids. J lost 10 bases, V lost 1 base, and 9 bases had no gene match. Per the germline V gene, CDR1 is SGHTA and CDR2 is FQGNSA. The CDR3 sequence is CASSLEASGRYDQYF. The CDR3 DNA is TGTGCCAGCAGCTTAGAGGCTAGCGGGAGATATGACCAGTACTTC.

The chain combines TRBV7-2 with TRBJ2-7; 9 nucleotides align to TRBD2. The germline gives CDR1 SGHTA, CDR2 FQGNSA. Trimming took 3 bases from V and 2 from J; bases not matched to a gene: 11. The CDR3 contains 17 residues. The CDR3 region has the DNA TGTGCCAGCAGCTTTCAATTTGCGGGAGGGCCTACCTACGAGCAGTACTTC. It encodes CASSFQFAGGPTYEQYF.

The chain recombines TRBV12-5 with TRBJ2-7, with D unclear. V lost 0 bases and J 3 bases, leaving 6 bases between the germline ends. The germline gives CDR1 LGHNT, CDR2 FRNRAP. The CDR3 covers 13 residues. As DNA, the CDR3 is TGTGCTAGTGGTTTGGTAGGGAACTACGAGCAGTACTTC. Protein sequence: CASGLVGNYEQYF.